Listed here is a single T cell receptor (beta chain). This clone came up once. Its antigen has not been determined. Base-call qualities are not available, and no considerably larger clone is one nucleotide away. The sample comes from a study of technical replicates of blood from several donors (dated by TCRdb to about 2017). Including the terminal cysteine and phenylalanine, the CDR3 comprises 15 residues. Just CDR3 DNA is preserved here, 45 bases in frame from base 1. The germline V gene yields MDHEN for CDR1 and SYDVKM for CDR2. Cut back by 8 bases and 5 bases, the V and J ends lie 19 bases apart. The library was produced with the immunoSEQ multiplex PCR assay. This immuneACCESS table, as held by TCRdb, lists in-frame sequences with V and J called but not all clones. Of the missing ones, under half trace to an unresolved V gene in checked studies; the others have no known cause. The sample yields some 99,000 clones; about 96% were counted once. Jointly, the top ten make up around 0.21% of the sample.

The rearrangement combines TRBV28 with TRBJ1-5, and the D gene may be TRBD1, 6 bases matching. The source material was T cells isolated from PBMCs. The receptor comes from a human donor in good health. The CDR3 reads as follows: CASQVPGTFHQPQHF. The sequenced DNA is TGTGCCAGCCAGGTACCCGGGACATTTCATCAGCCCCAGCATTTT.